One and the same sample provided the 29 T cell receptor beta chains below, sequenced in a study of low-dose radiotherapy and immunotherapy resistance in tumors. Both a constant-region primer and a V-primer adapter served to amplify TCRs across 15 to 20 PCR cycles. TCRdb processed the reads anew with MiXCR; each CDR3 protein has one entry. The sample contains fewer than 60,000 distinct CDR3 sequences, about 12% of which appear only once. The time point denotes: before trial treatment. Specimen: PBMCs, collected before treatment. The receptors originated from a female donor with ovarian cancer.

The chain has TRBV28 and TRBJ2-7; perhaps TRBD1 as D (6 bases). Germline V gene lookup returns CDR1 MDHEN and CDR2 SYDVKM. This CDR3 comprises 15 residues. Trimming stripped 3 bases from V and 2 bases from J, with 14 bases between. CDR3 sequence (DNA): TGTGCCAGCAGTTTCCCCGACAGGAGAACCTACGAGCAGTACTTC. It codes for CASSFPDRRTYEQYF. The full variable domain, rest sourced from reference TRBV28 and TRBJ2-7, is DVKVTQSSRYLVKRTGEKVFLECVQDMDHENMFWYRQDPGLGLRLIYFSYDVKMKEKGDIPEGYSVSREKKERFSLILESASTNQTSMYLCASSFPDRRTYEQYFGPGTRLTVT.

Worth noting for this clonotype: A far larger clone is off by one base, so a read error is likely. The rearrangement joins TRBV29-1 to TRBJ2-7; 9 bases fit TRBD2. The V gene end was trimmed by 2 bases and the J gene end by 7 bases; junction bases not matched to a gene: 15. The CDR3 spans 16 residues. Germline V CDR1 and CDR2: SQVTM, ANQGSEA. The CDR3, as DNA: TGCAGCGTTGAAAGACTACGACTAGCGGACTACAATGAGCAGTACTTC. Translating gives CSVERLRLADYNEQYF.

This clonotype was observed many times. J is TRBJ2-1 and V is TRBV6-2 or TRBV6-3; TRBD2 matches 11 bases. This CDR3 is 19 amino acids long. Germline V gene lookup returns CDR1 MNHEY and CDR2 SVGEGT. J was trimmed by 0 bases and V by 6 bases; bases with no gene match: 13. CDR3 sequence (DNA): TGTGCCAGCAGGAGACCGACTAGCGGGACGACCTACTCCTACAATGAGCAGTTCTTC. Its translation is CASRRPTSGTTYSYNEQFF.

CDR3 protein: CAWSLDRGGADTQYF. CDR3 bases: TGTGCCTGGAGTCTGGACAGGGGAGGGGCGGATACGCAGTATTTT. V gene TRBV30 combines with J gene TRBJ2-3; 9 nucleotides agree with TRBD1. The CDR3 consists of 15 residues. The junction had 9 bases not matched to a gene; V was cut back by 2 bases and J by 6 bases. CDR1 and CDR2 (germline): GTSNPN, SVGIG (reference sequence).

This clonotype has at least ten counts. The chain is built from TRBV24-1 and TRBJ2-1; 8 bases agree with TRBD2. The ends lost 4 bases at V and 8 bases at J; junction bases unmatched: 6. This CDR3 has 14 amino acids. Germline V gene sequence: CDR1 KGHDR, CDR2 SFDVKD. The CDR3 coding sequence is TGTGCCACCAGTGACCCCGGGGGGGGCCATGAGCAGTTCTTC. Its translation is CATSDPGGGHEQFF.

Ten or more counts support this clonotype. The rearrangement joins TRBV11-2 to TRBJ1-1; D gene uncertain. V lost 3 bases to trimming and J lost 6 bases, with 17 bases between them. Germline V gene data show CDR1 as SGHAT and CDR2 as FQNNGV. This CDR3 spans 15 amino acids. CDR3 in DNA: TGTGCCAGCAGCTTCCGACCCTCAGGAGACGCTGAAGCTTTCTTT. Residues: CASSFRPSGDAEAFF.

The rearrangement uses TRBV9 and TRBJ2-1; 8 bases align to TRBD2. CDR1 is SGDLS and CDR2 is YYNGEE in the germline V gene. The CDR3 totals 19 residues. The V and J ends lost 4 bases and 7 bases, in that order; junction bases with no gene match: 22. CDR3 sequence reads: CASSSRGPGRSGSPNEQFF. The DNA for the CDR3 is TGTGCCAGCAGCTCGAGAGGCCCCGGGAGGAGCGGGAGTCCAAATGAGCAGTTCTTC.

In the case of this clonotype: A far larger clone lies a single base away; this is likely a read error. V gene TRBV4-2 combines with J gene TRBJ2-1; 8 bases agree with TRBD2. Trimming took 4 bases from V and 7 from J; bases not matched to a gene: 3. Per germline, CDR1 LGHNA and CDR2 YNFKEQ. This CDR3 spans 13 amino acids. The chain's CDR3 is CASSPGGENEQFF. The DNA for the CDR3 is TGTGCCAGCAGCCCCGGGGGGGAGAATGAGCAGTTCTTC.

This clonotype was observed many times. The V gene is TRBV28, the J gene TRBJ1-2; TRBD1 might be the D (5 bases). CDR1 is MDHEN and CDR2 is SYDVKM in the germline V gene. The CDR3 has 13 amino acids. Trimming left V 6 bases short and J 4 bases short, with 12 bases between. The CDR3 region has the DNA TGTGCCAGCAGCCCCACGGGGGGCTATGGCTACACCTTC. Its translation is CASSPTGGYGYTF.

The rearrangement links TRBV19 to TRBJ2-1; TRBD1 aligns across 8 bases. The CDR3 consists of 16 residues. Germline V lookup: CDR1 LNHDA, CDR2 SQIVND (reference sequence). J was trimmed by 7 bases and V by 4 bases; bases with no gene match: 12. CDR3 sequence: CASSNNRDRKGNEQFF. The CDR3 nucleotides read TGTGCCAGTAGTAACAATCGGGACAGGAAAGGGAATGAGCAGTTCTTC.

This clonotype was found many times. The chain is built from TRBV13 and TRBJ2-1; D may be TRBD1 or TRBD2 (6 bases each). This CDR3 is 16 amino acids long. Between the trimmed V and J ends, which lost 1 base and 7 bases, there was a span of 17 bases. The germline CDR1 and CDR2 sequences are PRHDT and FYEKMQ (reference sequence). The CDR3 is CASSLEGFTGANEQFF. The CDR3, as DNA: TGTGCCAGCAGCTTAGAGGGGTTCACGGGGGCGAATGAGCAGTTCTTC. Filled out from reference TRBV13 and TRBJ2-1, the complete variable domain reads AAGVIQSPRHLIKEKRETATLKCYPIPRHDTVYWYQQGPGQDPQFLISFYEKMQSDKGSIPDRFSAQQFSDYHSELNMSSLELGDSALYFCASSLEGFTGANEQFFGPGTRLTVL.

The chain is built from TRBV7-8 and TRBJ2-7; D not certain. In germline, CDR1 is SGHVS, CDR2 FQNEAQ. This CDR3 region has 12 residues. Trimming removed 6 bases from V and 4 bases from J, with 10 bases in between. The CDR3 DNA reads as TGTGCCAGCAGTCAGACGATTTACGAGCAGTACTTC. It codes for CASSQTIYEQYF.

In this sample, this clonotype turned up many times. The chain recombines TRBV12-3 or TRBV12-4 with TRBJ1-1; D call uncertain. V lost 5 bases and J 0 bases, leaving 10 bases between the germline ends. CDR3 length: 14 amino acids. In DNA, the CDR3 is TGTGCCAGCAGTCCCCCTCCGATGAACACTGAAGCTTTCTTT. Translation: CASSPPPMNTEAFF.

This clonotype was recorded many times. CDR3 loop: CASSPGTGEKLFF. CDR3 DNA: TGTGCCAGCAGCCCCGGGACCGGAGAAAAACTGTTTTTT. This chain uses TRBV14 with TRBJ1-4; D perhaps matches TRBD1 (5 bases). The CDR3 is 13 amino acids. Looked up from germline, CDR1 is SGHDN and CDR2 is FVKESK. Trimming pared 4 bases from V and 8 bases from J, leaving 11 bases between.

This clonotype was seen many times. The CDR3 nucleotides read TGTGCCAGCAGTGTGAATAGGTTAACCTACAATGAGCAGTTCTTC. Its translation: CASSVNRLTYNEQFF. The chain carries TRBV6-4 and TRBJ2-1, with D hard to call. Germline-derived CDR1 and CDR2 are MRHNA and SNTAGT. CDR3 length: 15 residues. V lost 4 bases, J lost 2 bases, and 12 bases lay in between.

This clonotype appeared a few times. This chain links TRBV28 with TRBJ2-3, with a weak D call TRBD2 (6 bases). The germline V gene has CDR1 MDHEN and CDR2 SYDVKM. Trimming removed 1 base from V and 6 bases from J, with 11 bases in between. The CDR3 sequence is 14 residues long. The CDR3 DNA reads as TGTGCCAGCAGTTTATTGGGGACTGGGGATACGCAGTATTTT. This codes for CASSLLGTGDTQYF.

This clonotype has ten or more counts. The chain employs TRBV28 and TRBJ1-1; D remains unclear. V gave up 4 bases and J gave up 3 bases, with 9 bases separating them. The germline CDR1 and CDR2 sequences are MDHEN and SYDVKM. This CDR3 is built from 13 residues. The CDR3 coding sequence is TGTGCCAGCAGTTCTAGGAGTTACACTGAAGCTTTCTTT. Its translation: CASSSRSYTEAFF.

This CDR3 reads CASIASQGPYGGVYF. Written as DNA, the CDR3 is TGTGCCAGCATTGCCTCACAGGGGCCCTACGGGGGTGTGTACTTC. V usage is TRBV27 and J usage is TRBJ2-7; tentatively, D is TRBD1 (7 bases). Trimming removed 7 bases from V and 12 bases from J, with 28 bases in between. CDR1 and CDR2 from the germline V gene are MNHEY and SMNVEV (reference sequence). The CDR3 extends over 15 amino acids.

This clonotype was detected many times. The genes are TRBV28 and TRBJ1-3, with 7 bases matching TRBD1. This CDR3 comprises 14 residues. CDR1 is MDHEN and CDR2 is SYDVKM in the germline V gene. The trim removed 4 bases at V and 2 bases at J, leaving 2 bases unmatched. This CDR3 reads CASSSGQAGNTIYF. The DNA for the CDR3 is TGTGCCAGCAGTTCAGGACAGGCTGGAAACACCATATATTTT.

This clonotype was seen at least ten times. The chain has TRBV6-5 and TRBJ2-1; TRBD2 aligns across 9 bases. This CDR3 spans 15 amino acids. Germline V CDR1 and CDR2: MNHEY, SVGAGI. V shed 5 bases and J 5 bases; nucleotides not matched to a gene: 7. CDR3 in amino acids: CASSEETSGHNEQFF. CDR3 nucleotides: TGTGCCAGCAGTGAAGAGACTAGCGGACACAATGAGCAGTTCTTC.

This clonotype was seen ten or more times. V is TRBV5-1 and J is TRBJ2-7, with D perhaps TRBD1 (6 bases). There are 13 residues in the CDR3. CDR1 and CDR2 from the germline V gene are SGHRS and YFSETQ. The V end was cut by 1 base, the J end by 4 bases, with 9 bases between. The CDR3 here is CASSLLQGYEQYF. The CDR3 nucleotides read TGCGCCAGCAGCTTGTTACAGGGTTACGAGCAGTACTTC.

This clonotype appeared many times. The chain has TRBV5-1 and TRBJ1-3; maybe TRBD1 (6 bases). This CDR3 contains 14 residues. Trimming left V 3 bases short and J 2 bases short, with 9 bases between. CDR1 is SGHRS and CDR2 is YFSETQ in the germline V gene. The CDR3 sequence: CASSSGQTGNTIYF. CDR3 nucleotides: TGCGCCAGCAGCTCAGGACAGACTGGAAACACCATATATTTT.

The chain uses TRBV28 and TRBJ2-7, with D tentatively TRBD1 (6 bases). V shed 3 bases and J shed 6 bases, with 12 bases lying between them. The CDR3 has 13 residues. Germline CDR1 reads MDHEN; CDR2 reads SYDVKM. For the CDR3, the DNA is TGTGCCAGCAGTTTCTACAGGGACGGCGAGCAGTACTTC. Its protein is CASSFYRDGEQYF.

This clonotype was recorded at least ten times. The chain is built from TRBV29-1 and TRBJ1-1; possibly TRBD1 for D (5 bases). Germline assignment: CDR1 SQVTM and CDR2 ANQGSEA. The CDR3 has 11 amino acids. The V gene lost 6 bases and the J gene lost 12 bases, with 17 bases spanning the gap. The CDR3 protein is CSVLERRDPFF. The CDR3 nucleotides are TGCAGCGTCCTTGAGCGGAGGGACCCTTTCTTT.

This clonotype was observed at least ten times. This chain links TRBV5-1 with TRBJ1-1, with D possibly matching TRBD1 (6 bases). CDR3 size: 15 residues. Germline CDR1 and CDR2: SGHRS and YFSETQ. With 5 bases removed from V and 4 bases from J, the gap between germline ends came to 18 bases. The CDR3: CASRRRVGASTEAFF. The CDR3 bases are TGCGCCAGCAGACGAAGGGTGGGGGCGTCCACTGAAGCTTTCTTT.

The sample holds many counts of this clonotype. The chain combines TRBV6-6 with TRBJ2-3; TRBD1 aligns across 10 bases. Germline V gene data show CDR1 as MNHNY and CDR2 as SVGAGI (reference sequence). J was trimmed by 7 bases and V by 6 bases; bases with no gene match: 7. This CDR3 region has 14 residues. The CDR3: CASRTTGGEYTQYF. The CDR3 DNA is TGTGCCAGCAGAACGACAGGGGGCGAATATACGCAGTATTTT.

This clonotype was seen repeatedly, ten times or more. For the CDR3, the DNA is TGTGCCTCGTCCCCGTCGGGCAGCTCTGGAAACACCATATATTTT. It yields the protein CASSPSGSSGNTIYF. The chain links TRBV10-3 to TRBJ1-3; D ambiguous. The V and J ends lost 11 bases and 0 bases respectively, with 17 bases between them. The CDR3 totals 15 residues. CDR1 and CDR2 from the germline V gene are ENHRY and SYGVKD.

Ten or more counts support this clonotype. V and J are TRBV28 and TRBJ1-1, with 7 bases matching TRBD1. V dropped 2 bases and J dropped 0; count of bases not matched to a gene: 3. Germline V gene lookup returns CDR1 MDHEN and CDR2 SYDVKM. This CDR3 contains 15 residues. The CDR3 nucleotides read TGTGCCAGCAGTTTAGGGGGGACAGTGAACACTGAAGCTTTCTTT. Translated, it gives CASSLGGTVNTEAFF. The complete variable domain, with remaining parts taken from reference TRBV28 and TRBJ1-1, reads DVKVTQSSRYLVKRTGEKVFLECVQDMDHENMFWYRQDPGLGLRLIYFSYDVKMKEKGDIPEGYSVSREKKERFSLILESASTNQTSMYLCASSLGGTVNTEAFFGQGTRLTVV.

This clonotype occurred many times. This chain links TRBV2 with TRBJ2-7, with D maybe TRBD2 (5 bases). V lost 7 bases, J lost 9 bases, and 19 bases lay in between. The germline gives CDR1 SNHLY, CDR2 FYNNEI. The CDR3 has 13 amino acids. CDR3 sequence reads: CASMGGPGLGQYF. The CDR3 DNA follows: TGTGCCAGCATGGGCGGGCCGGGCTTGGGGCAGTACTTC.